This T cell receptor beta chain was sequenced in a study of T cell repertoires in cytomegalovirus infection. On the study more broadly: It was the public TCR beta signatures that indicated both CMV infection and matching HLA type.

V was clipped by 0 bases and J by 3 bases, with 13 bases between them. This CDR3 is 15 amino acids long. The germline V gene has CDR1 DFQATT and CDR2 SNEGSKA (reference sequence). This clonotype has only a few counts. Each CDR3 protein is one row after TCRdb ran MiXCR on the reads. This table has about 140,000 distinct CDR3 sequences, about 6.3% appearing once. Input material: PBMCs. This chain uses TRBV20-1 with TRBJ2-3; maybe TRBD1 (7 bases). This clonotype was sampled from a human donor in good health (CMV status not recorded). Some clones in this sample may be carry-over from other donors' samples. This CDR3 reads CSARDQGGGTDTQYF. CDR3 bases: TGCAGTGCTAGAGATCAGGGGGGCGGGACAGATACGCAGTATTTT.